This T cell receptor beta chain was sequenced during a study of shared clonotypes between healthy human individuals. The CDR3 runs 15 residues. V was shortened by 4 bases and J by 2 bases, with 15 bases between the two germline ends. CDR1 MNHNY and CDR2 SVGAGI come from the germline V gene (reference sequence). Clones were read by immunoSEQ multiplex PCR, and TCRdb kept only the in-frame ones, dropping some. The sample includes around 1.6 million clones, 98% of them seen just once. The sample taken for sequencing was naive CD4+ T cells sorted from blood. Subset denoted: CD45RA+ positively selected. V gene TRBV6-6 combines with J gene TRBJ2-7; D may be TRBD1 or TRBD2 (5 bases each). The source of this sequence is a man aged 30 to 45 in good health. The CDR3 DNA reads TGTGCCAGCAGTTTTCCCGGGGACGGTGCCTACGAGCAGTACTTC. Its translation: CASSFPGDGAYEQYF.